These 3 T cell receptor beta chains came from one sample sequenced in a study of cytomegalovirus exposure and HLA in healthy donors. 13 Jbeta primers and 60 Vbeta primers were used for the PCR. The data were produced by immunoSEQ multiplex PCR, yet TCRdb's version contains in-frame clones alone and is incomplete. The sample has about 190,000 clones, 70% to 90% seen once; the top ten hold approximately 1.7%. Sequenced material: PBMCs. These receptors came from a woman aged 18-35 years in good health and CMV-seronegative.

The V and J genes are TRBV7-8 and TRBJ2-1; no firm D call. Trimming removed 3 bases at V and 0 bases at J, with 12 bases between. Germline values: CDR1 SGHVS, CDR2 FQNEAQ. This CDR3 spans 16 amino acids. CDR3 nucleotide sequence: TGTGCCAGCAGCTTCTCTCGGGTGAGCTCCTACAATGAGCAGTTCTTC. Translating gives CASSFSRVSSYNEQFF.

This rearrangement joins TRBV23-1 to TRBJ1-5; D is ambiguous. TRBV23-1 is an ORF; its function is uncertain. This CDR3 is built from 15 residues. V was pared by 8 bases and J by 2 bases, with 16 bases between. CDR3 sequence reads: CASGTRTVGNQPQHF. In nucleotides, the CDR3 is TGCGCCAGCGGCACCAGGACTGTTGGCAATCAGCCCCAGCATTTT.

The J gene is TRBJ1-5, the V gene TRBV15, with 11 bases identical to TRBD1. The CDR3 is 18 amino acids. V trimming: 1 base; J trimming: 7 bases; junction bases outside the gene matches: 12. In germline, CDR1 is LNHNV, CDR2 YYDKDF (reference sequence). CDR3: CATSRASIGTGGSQPQHF. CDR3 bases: TGTGCCACCAGCAGAGCGTCCATTGGGACAGGGGGAAGCCAGCCCCAGCATTTT.